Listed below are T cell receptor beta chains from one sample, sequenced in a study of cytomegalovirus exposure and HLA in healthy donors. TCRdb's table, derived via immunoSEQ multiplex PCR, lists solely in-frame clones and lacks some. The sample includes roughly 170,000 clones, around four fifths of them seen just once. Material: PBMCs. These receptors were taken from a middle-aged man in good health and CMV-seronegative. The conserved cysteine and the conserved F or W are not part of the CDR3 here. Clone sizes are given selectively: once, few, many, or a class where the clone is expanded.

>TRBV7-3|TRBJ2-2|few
ASSSMGGMGTGELF
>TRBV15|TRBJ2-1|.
ATSRDSGGAYNEQF
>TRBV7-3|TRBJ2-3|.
ASSLTGADTQY
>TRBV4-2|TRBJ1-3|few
ASSPPGTGMSGNTIY
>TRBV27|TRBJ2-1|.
ASTPGLADYNEQF
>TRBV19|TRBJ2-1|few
ASGGTRSVHNEQF
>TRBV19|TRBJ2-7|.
ASSPRTGGYEQY
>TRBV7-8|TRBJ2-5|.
ASSFGTVQETQY
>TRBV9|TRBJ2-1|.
ASSVRTSGGEGLF
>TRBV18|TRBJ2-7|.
ASSQPLAASYEQY
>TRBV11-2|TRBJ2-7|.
ASSGNRETVREQY
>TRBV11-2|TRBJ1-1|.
ASSLGDRGPGKAF
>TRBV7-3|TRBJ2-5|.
ASSRGGQGTKETQY
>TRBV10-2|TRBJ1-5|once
ASSRGEGGGNQPQH
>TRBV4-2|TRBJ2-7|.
ASSQAYGTSGRGTYEQY
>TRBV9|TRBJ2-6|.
ASSKRLAGAGANVLT
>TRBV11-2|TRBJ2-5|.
ASSLAAGMGRETQY
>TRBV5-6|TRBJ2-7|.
ASSSVGQGVVEQY
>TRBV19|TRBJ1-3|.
ASRPQGASGNTIY
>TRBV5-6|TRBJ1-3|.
ASGARGSGNTIY
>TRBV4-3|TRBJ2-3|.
ASSPRRGPDTQY
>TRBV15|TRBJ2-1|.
ATSRGWGQGYNEQF
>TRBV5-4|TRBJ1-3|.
ASSRGGGGNTIY
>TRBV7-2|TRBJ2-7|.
ASSFFGVEQY
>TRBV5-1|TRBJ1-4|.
ASSLLGTGDEKLF
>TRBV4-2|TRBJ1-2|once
ASSRGQAGTTSNYGYT
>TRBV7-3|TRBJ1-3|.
ASSPGGEGTGNTIY
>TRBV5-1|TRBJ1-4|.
ASSFKGQGFEKLF
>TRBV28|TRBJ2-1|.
ASSSRTSGSNVNEQF
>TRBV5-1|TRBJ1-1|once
ASSLNGRSRETTEAF
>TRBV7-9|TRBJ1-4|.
ASSPGQGYEKLF
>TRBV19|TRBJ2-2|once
ASRSYGEELF
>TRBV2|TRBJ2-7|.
ASSPQGYYEQY
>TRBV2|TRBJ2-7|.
ASSEALSGKGEQY
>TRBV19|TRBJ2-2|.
ASSPPGHRNTGELF
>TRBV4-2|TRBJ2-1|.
ASSVFTSGSRDEQF
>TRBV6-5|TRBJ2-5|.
ASRTPQAVETQY
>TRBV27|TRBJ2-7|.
ASSSVGTGELYEQY
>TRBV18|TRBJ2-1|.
ASSPPPGINEQF
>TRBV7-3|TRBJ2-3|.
ASSPISGGGAGGPTDTQY
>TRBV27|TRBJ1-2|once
ASSPQQGFNYGYT
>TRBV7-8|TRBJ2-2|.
ASSLERTGMTGELF
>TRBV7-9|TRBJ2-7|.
ASSLRGRGTYEQY
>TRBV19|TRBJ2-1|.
ASSRDRGSWGQF
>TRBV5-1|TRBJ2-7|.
ASSSQGPYEQY
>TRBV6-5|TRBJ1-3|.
ASSSTGGIAGNTIY
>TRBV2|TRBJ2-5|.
ASRAGQRSAGETQY
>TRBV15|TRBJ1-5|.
ATSRRTGSNQPQH
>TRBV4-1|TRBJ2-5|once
ASSHGGGSGRETQY
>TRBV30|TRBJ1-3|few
AWRARGGAGNTIY
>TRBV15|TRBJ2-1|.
ATSRDKRQANEQF
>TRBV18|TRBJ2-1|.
ASSPADPKQF
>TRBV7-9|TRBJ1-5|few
ASSLEAGHQPQH
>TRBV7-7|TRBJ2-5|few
ASSLGLKQETQY
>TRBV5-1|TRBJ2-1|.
ASSRDRRQGHNEQF
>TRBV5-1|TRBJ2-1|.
ASSIQGPLGEQF